One and the same sample provided the 29 T cell receptor beta chains below, sequenced in a study of T cell responses to AZD1222 COVID-19 vaccine. Sequencing was performed with immunoSEQ multiplex PCR; in TCRdb, only in-frame clones are kept and a portion is missing. The table lists 54,000 or so clones, 87% of them singletons. This specimen was peripheral blood, taken on day 0 of AZD1222 vaccination. The receptors were gathered from an adult in good health.

CDR3 sequence: CATSDSGRETQYF. The DNA for the CDR3 is TGTGCCACCAGTGATTCGGGCAGGGAGACCCAGTACTTC. This rearrangement joins TRBV24-1 to TRBJ2-5; D remains unclear. The CDR3 is 13 residues long. CDR1 KGHDR and CDR2 SFDVKD come from the germline V gene. Trimming stripped 2 bases from V and 5 bases from J, with 8 bases between.

This sequence joins TRBV9 and TRBJ2-6; TRBD1 agrees at 7 bases. CDR1 and CDR2 (germline): SGDLS, YYNGEE. The ends lost 0 bases at V and 8 bases at J; junction bases unmatched: 5. The CDR3 loop spans 15 amino acids. The CDR3 here is CASSVEPTGPNVLTF. DNA for the CDR3: TGTGCCAGCAGCGTAGAACCGACAGGGCCCAACGTCCTGACTTTC.

The rearrangement links TRBV6-6 to TRBJ1-2; the D is unclear. V was cut by 4 bases and J by 3 bases, with 12 bases left in between. The length of the CDR3 is 14 residues. From germline, CDR1 is MNHNY and CDR2 SVGAGI (reference sequence). The chain's CDR3 is CASSLMAQHYGYTF. CDR3 bases: TGTGCCAGCAGTTTAATGGCGCAGCACTATGGCTACACCTTC.

The J gene is TRBJ2-5, the V gene TRBV7-2; the match to TRBD1 covers 10 bases. CDR3 length: 16 residues. The trim removed 6 bases at V and 1 base at J, leaving 8 bases unmatched. Per germline, CDR1 SGHTA and CDR2 FQGNSA. This CDR3 reads CASSPRGQGRQETQYF. In DNA form, the CDR3 reads TGTGCCAGCAGTCCGAGGGGACAGGGGCGCCAAGAGACCCAGTACTTC.

The chain joins TRBV7-2 to TRBJ1-5; D is undetermined. Germline V gene sequence: CDR1 SGHTA, CDR2 FQGNSA. CDR3 length: 13 amino acids. V lost 8 bases and J lost 9, with 17 bases in between. The CDR3 here is CASAPRADSPQHF. The CDR3 region has the DNA TGTGCCAGCGCCCCCCGCGCGGATTCGCCCCAGCATTTT.

The chain uses TRBV6-5 and TRBJ1-1; no firm D call. The germline V gene encodes CDR1 MNHEY and CDR2 SVGAGI. The CDR3 sequence is 12 residues long. Trimming removed 5 bases from V and 3 bases from J, with 7 bases in between. This chain's CDR3 is CASSPSDTEAFF. The CDR3 DNA sequence: TGTGCCAGCAGTCCCTCGGACACTGAAGCTTTCTTT.

The rearrangement joins TRBV20-1 to TRBJ2-5, with D tentatively TRBD2 (5 bases). The CDR3 length is 14 residues. Between the trimmed V and J ends, which lost 6 bases and 2 bases, there was a span of 16 bases. Germline CDR1 DFQATT, CDR2 SNEGSKA (reference sequence). The CDR3 reads CSASFGLMQETQYF. CDR3 sequence (DNA): TGCAGTGCGAGTTTTGGACTGATGCAAGAGACCCAGTACTTC.

The gene calls are TRBV19 and TRBJ2-3; D may match TRBD1 or TRBD2 (5 bases each). Trimming removed 6 bases at V and 3 bases at J, with 19 bases between. Germline CDR1 and CDR2: LNHDA and SQIVND (reference sequence). This CDR3 has 16 residues. CDR3 nucleotides: TGTGCCAGTAGCCCCGGGGCCGGGCCAGGGACAGATACGCAGTATTTT. Residues: CASSPGAGPGTDTQYF. The full variable domain, its missing parts supplied by reference TRBV19 and TRBJ2-3, is DGGITQSPKYLFRKEGQNVTLSCEQNLNHDAMYWYRQDPGQGLRLIYYSQIVNDFQKGDIAEGYSVSREKKESFPLTVTSAQKNPTAFYLCASSPGAGPGTDTQYFGPGTRLTVL.

CDR3 residues: CAWSGVGARYNSPLHF. The DNA for the CDR3 is TGTGCCTGGAGTGGTGTGGGGGCCCGGTATAATTCACCCCTCCACTTT. The chain has TRBV30 and TRBJ1-6, with TRBD1 as a possible D gene (6 bases). Deletions cut 1 base from V and 4 bases from J, with 14 bases between. This CDR3 contains 16 residues. CDR1 is GTSNPN, CDR2 SVGIG, per germline (reference sequence).

This chain connects TRBV4-3 to TRBJ2-7; TRBD2 agrees at 9 bases. Germline V lookup: CDR1 LGHNA, CDR2 YSLEER. The ends lost 0 bases at V and 3 bases at J; junction bases unmatched: 6. CDR3 size: 16 residues. CDR3 nucleotide sequence: TGCGCCAGCAGCCAAGAGGGGCTAGCGGGGTTCTACGAGCAGTACTTC. Translation gives CASSQEGLAGFYEQYF.

This sequence joins TRBV28 and TRBJ1-5; D call uncertain. With 10 bases removed from V and 1 base from J, the gap between germline ends came to 8 bases. The CDR3 runs to 12 residues. Per germline, CDR1 MDHEN and CDR2 SYDVKM. The CDR3 DNA reads TGTGCCATCCTAACCAGCAATCAGCCCCAGCATTTT. Amino acids: CAILTSNQPQHF.

The J gene is TRBJ1-3, the V gene TRBV28; unclear D gene. Germline lookup yields CDR1 MDHEN and CDR2 SYDVKM. V was cut by 1 base and J by 4 bases, with 8 bases left in between. The CDR3 consists of 14 residues. The CDR3 reads CASSLYRSGNTIYF. The CDR3 DNA reads as TGTGCCAGCAGTTTATACAGATCGGGAAACACCATATATTTT.

In DNA, the CDR3 is TGTGCCAGCAGTTCTGGGACATTGCTAATCGAGCAGTTCTTC. Protein product: CASSSGTLLIEQFF. The V and J genes are TRBV28 and TRBJ2-1, with D perhaps TRBD1 (6 bases). V lost 4 bases, J lost 10 bases, and 17 bases lay in between. CDR3 length equals 14 residues. Germline assignment: CDR1 MDHEN and CDR2 SYDVKM.

This clone has just one count. V and J are TRBV19 and TRBJ1-5; 8 positions agree with TRBD1. Per germline, CDR1 LNHDA and CDR2 SQIVND (reference sequence). The CDR3 loop spans 11 amino acids. V was clipped by 5 bases and J by 12 bases; unmatched bases: 3. This CDR3 reads CASSFRGLQHF. CDR3 DNA sequence: TGTGCCAGTAGTTTCAGGGGGCTCCAGCATTTT.

This clone was detected only a few times. This chain connects TRBV7-9 to TRBJ1-2; TRBD1 is a possible D gene (5 bases). This CDR3 spans 15 amino acids. V lost 6 bases to trimming and J lost 4 bases, with 18 bases between them. CDR1 is SEHNR, CDR2 FQNEAQ, per germline (reference sequence). The CDR3 nucleotides read TGTGCCAGCAGTTCCAGCGGGGGAGCCCTCTATGGCTACACCTTC. Protein product: CASSSSGGALYGYTF.

The gene calls are TRBV5-6 and TRBJ2-3, with 7 bases matching TRBD2. The CDR3 has 15 amino acids. Germline V gene lookup returns CDR1 SGHDT and CDR2 YYEEEE. V lost 0 bases and J lost 4; bases outside the gene matches: 5. CDR3 region: CASSLVRGRADTQYF. The DNA of the CDR3 is TGTGCCAGCAGCTTGGTACGGGGGAGGGCAGATACGCAGTATTTT.

This clone is a singleton in its sample. The chain combines TRBV25-1 with TRBJ1-4, with D maybe TRBD1 (5 bases). CDR3 length: 13 amino acids. V was trimmed by 7 bases and J by 0 bases, leaving 6 bases between them. Germline V gene lookup returns CDR1 MGHDK and CDR2 SYGVNS. CDR3 coding DNA: TGTGCCAGCACGGGGGCAACTAATGAAAAACTGTTTTTT. Its protein is CASTGATNEKLFF.

This clone is a singleton in its sample. Other DNA sequences in the sample encode the same CDR3. V gene TRBV12-3 or TRBV12-4 combines with J gene TRBJ1-2; a possible D gene is TRBD1 (6 bases). V lost 1 base, J lost 7 bases, and 10 bases lay in between. The CDR3 has 13 amino acids. CDR3 sequence (DNA): TGTGCCAGCAGTTTAGGGGGGGCTTCTGGCTACACCTTC. Its protein product is CASSLGGASGYTF.

The chain has TRBV30 and TRBJ1-1; D unclear. The CDR3 loop spans 11 amino acids. V shed 2 bases and J shed 4 bases, with 5 bases lying between them. The germline V gene encodes CDR1 GTSNPN and CDR2 SVGIG (reference sequence). As DNA, the CDR3 is TGTGCCTGGAGTAGGATCACTGAAGCTTTCTTT. It codes for CAWSRITEAFF.

The chain employs TRBV2 and TRBJ2-1, with unresolved D. This CDR3 is built from 12 residues. Trimming left V 6 bases short and J 8 bases short, with 11 bases between. CDR1 and CDR2 (germline): SNHLY, FYNNEI. The CDR3 spells CASSVGEDEQFF. The DNA for the CDR3 is TGTGCCAGCAGCGTCGGTGAGGATGAGCAGTTCTTC. The variable domain in full, completed from reference TRBV2 and TRBJ2-1, reads EPEVTQTPSHQVTQMGQEVILRCVPISNHLYFYWYRQILGQKVEFLVSFYNNEISEKSEIFDDQFSVERPDGSNFTLKIRSTKLEDSAMYFCASSVGEDEQFFGPGTRLTVL.

There are a few counts of this clone. This chain connects TRBV19 to TRBJ1-5, with a weak D call TRBD1 (6 bases). Germline values: CDR1 LNHDA, CDR2 SQIVND (reference sequence). V was shortened by 6 bases and J by 0 bases, with 21 bases between the two germline ends. There are 18 residues in the CDR3. The CDR3 nucleotides are TGTGCCAGTAGCCCGACAGGAGGGCTGGTCTATAGCAATCAGCCCCAGCATTTT. It is translated as CASSPTGGLVYSNQPQHF. The full variable domain, its missing parts supplied by reference TRBV19 and TRBJ1-5, is DGGITQSPKYLFRKEGQNVTLSCEQNLNHDAMYWYRQDPGQGLRLIYYSQIVNDFQKGDIAEGYSVSREKKESFPLTVTSAQKNPTAFYLCASSPTGGLVYSNQPQHFGDGTRLSIL.

This rearrangement joins TRBV2 to TRBJ1-1; tentatively, D is TRBD1 (5 bases). Germline CDR1 is SNHLY and CDR2 is FYNNEI. This CDR3 region has 13 residues. Trimming stripped 2 bases from V and 8 bases from J, with 12 bases between. The DNA of the CDR3 is TGTGCCAGCAGTGAATGGGGGACCCTGGAAGCTTTCTTT. Translating gives CASSEWGTLEAFF.

The chain employs TRBV9 and TRBJ1-6; D unresolved. The CDR3 consists of 18 residues. The germline V and J ends were trimmed by 0 bases and 0 bases, with 13 bases remaining between them. CDR1 and CDR2 (germline): SGDLS, YYNGEE. CDR3 residues: CASSVEGRISSYNSPLHF. For the CDR3, the DNA is TGTGCCAGCAGCGTAGAAGGTCGAATAAGCTCCTATAATTCACCCCTCCACTTT. Looking up the rest from reference TRBV9 and TRBJ1-6 gives the full variable domain: DSGVTQTPKHLITATGQRVTLRCSPRSGDLSVYWYQQSLDQGLQFLIQYYNGEERAKGNILERFSAQQFPDLHSELNLSSLELGDSALYFCASSVEGRISSYNSPLHFGNGTRLTVT.

The CDR3 DNA sequence: TGTGCCACCAAACCTGGGGGATTGGGGGGCGGTCAGCCCCAGCATTTT. Its translation is CATKPGGLGGGQPQHF. The chain carries TRBV27 and TRBJ1-5; a possible D gene is TRBD1 (6 bases). Germline values: CDR1 MNHEY, CDR2 SMNVEV (reference sequence). Trimming removed 10 bases at V and 6 bases at J, with 25 bases between. The CDR3 length is 16 residues.

The CDR3 here is CAISEWDRRDYGYTF. For the CDR3, the DNA is TGTGCCATCAGTGAGTGGGACAGGCGGGACTATGGCTACACCTTC. The V call is TRBV10-3, the J call TRBJ1-2, with TRBD1 matching over 8 bases. Germline-derived CDR1 and CDR2 are ENHRY and SYGVKD. Losses at the gene ends were 1 base for V and 3 bases for J; bases not matched to a gene: 4. The length of the CDR3 is 15 residues.

The chain recombines TRBV11-3 with TRBJ1-5; D ambiguous. CDR1 and CDR2 from the germline V gene are SGHNT and YENEEA. The CDR3 has 16 residues. The V end was cut by 1 base, the J end by 2 bases, with 12 bases between. This CDR3 is CASSLVLGVGNQPQHF. CDR3 DNA: TGTGCCAGCAGCTTAGTTCTGGGAGTGGGCAATCAGCCCCAGCATTTT.

The chain recombines TRBV5-4 with TRBJ1-1; D gene uncertain. The ends were cut back, 1 base at V and 5 bases at J, with 6 bases in the middle. There are 12 residues in the CDR3. Germline-derived CDR1 and CDR2 are SGHNT and YYREEE (reference sequence). The CDR3 sequence is CASSLSRTEAFF. DNA for the CDR3: TGTGCCAGCAGCTTGTCGCGGACTGAAGCTTTCTTT.

The chain recombines TRBV5-1 with TRBJ2-5, with TRBD2 matching 15 bases. Germline CDR1 reads SGHRS; CDR2 reads YFSETQ. The CDR3 has 16 residues. J lost 2 bases, V lost 4 bases, and 3 bases had no gene match. In nucleotides, the CDR3 is TGCGCCAGCAGCCGCGGGACTAGCGGGGGGCAAGAGACCCAGTACTTC. This codes for CASSRGTSGGQETQYF. The whole variable domain, filled in from reference TRBV5-1 and TRBJ2-5, reads KAGVTQTPRYLIKTRGQQVTLSCSPISGHRSVSWYQQTPGQGLQFLFEYFSETQRNKGNFPGRFSGRQFSNSRSEMNVSTLELGDSALYLCASSRGTSGGQETQYFGPGTRLLVL.

This sequence joins TRBV19 and TRBJ1-3; no clear D. This CDR3 is built from 13 residues. V was shortened by 0 bases and J by 2 bases, with 2 bases between the two germline ends. Germline-derived CDR1 and CDR2 are LNHDA and SQIVND (reference sequence). The CDR3 here is CASSIETGNTIYF. CDR3 in DNA: TGTGCCAGTAGTATAGAAACTGGAAACACCATATATTTT. The complete variable domain, with remaining parts taken from reference TRBV19 and TRBJ1-3, reads DGGITQSPKYLFRKEGQNVTLSCEQNLNHDAMYWYRQDPGQGLRLIYYSQIVNDFQKGDIAEGYSVSREKKESFPLTVTSAQKNPTAFYLCASSIETGNTIYFGEGSWLTVV.